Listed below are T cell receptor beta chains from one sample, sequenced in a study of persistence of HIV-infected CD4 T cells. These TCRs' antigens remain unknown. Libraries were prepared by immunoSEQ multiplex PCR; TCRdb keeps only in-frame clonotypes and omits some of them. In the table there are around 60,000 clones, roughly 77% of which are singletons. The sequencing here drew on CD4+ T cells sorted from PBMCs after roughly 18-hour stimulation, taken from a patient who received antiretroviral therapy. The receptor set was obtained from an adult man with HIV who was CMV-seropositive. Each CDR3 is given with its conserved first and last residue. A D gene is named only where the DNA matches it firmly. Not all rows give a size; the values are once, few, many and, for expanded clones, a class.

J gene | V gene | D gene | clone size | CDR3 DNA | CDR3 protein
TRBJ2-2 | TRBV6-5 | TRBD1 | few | TGTGCCAGCAGTCTTCGACAGGGGTATACCGGGGAGCTGTTTTTT | CASSLRQGYTGELFF
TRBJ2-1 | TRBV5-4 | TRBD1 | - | TGTGCCAGCAGCCCAACCCAATTACAGGGGCGGGAGCAGTTCTTC | CASSPTQLQGREQFF
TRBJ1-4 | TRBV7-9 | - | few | TGTGCCAGCAGCTTAGGGTTGCTTCCTAGGAATGAAAAACTGTTTTTT | CASSLGLLPRNEKLFF
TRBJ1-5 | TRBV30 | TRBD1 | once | TGTGCCTGGAATCCTGGACAGGGCGGCCGCAATCAGCCCCAGCATTTT | CAWNPGQGGRNQPQHF
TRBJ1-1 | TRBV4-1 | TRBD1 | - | TGCGCCAGCAGCCGGTCCCTTGACAGGGCTACCGGCGAAGCTTTCTTT | CASSRSLDRATGEAFF
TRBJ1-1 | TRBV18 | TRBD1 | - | TGTGCCAGCTACGGGGACAGGGCGTTGAACACTGAAGCTTTCTTT | CASYGDRALNTEAFF
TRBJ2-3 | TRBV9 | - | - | TGTGCCAGCAGTCCCGGACAGATCAATACGCAGTATTTT | CASSPGQINTQYF
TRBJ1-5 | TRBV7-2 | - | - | TGTGCCAGCAGCTTATCAGGGTTCGGCAATCAGCCCCAGCATTTT | CASSLSGFGNQPQHF
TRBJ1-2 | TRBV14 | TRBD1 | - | TGTGCCAGCAGCAAATGGAGGACAGGGATAGATGGCTACACCTTC | CASSKWRTGIDGYTF
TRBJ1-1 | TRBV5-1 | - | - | TGCGCCAGCAGCTTGGGGTCAGGGGATGCTCTCACTGAAGCTTTCTTT | CASSLGSGDALTEAFF
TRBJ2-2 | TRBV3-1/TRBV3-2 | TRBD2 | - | TGTGCCAGCAGCCCGACTAGCGGGGGGCCCCGCACCGGGGAGCTGTTTTTT | CASSPTSGGPRTGELFF
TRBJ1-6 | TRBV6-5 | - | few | TGTGCCAGCAGTTACTCAGACTCACCCCTCCACTTT | CASSYSDSPLHF
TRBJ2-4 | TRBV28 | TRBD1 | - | TGTGCCAGCAGTCCAGGGGGATCCAGGGGCAAAAACATTCAGTACTTC | CASSPGGSRGKNIQYF
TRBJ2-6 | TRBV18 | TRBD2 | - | TGTGCCAGCTCAGTGACTAGCGGTTCCTCTGGGGCCAACGTCCTGACTTTC | CASSVTSGSSGANVLTF
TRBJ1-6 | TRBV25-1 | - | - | TGTGCCAGCAGTTTGAAGGACGAGTCACCCCTCCACTTT | CASSLKDESPLHF
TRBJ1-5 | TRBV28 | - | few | TGTGCCAGCAGCGCCGCGGACAGTAATCAGCCCCAGCATTTT | CASSAADSNQPQHF
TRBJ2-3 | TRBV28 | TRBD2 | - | TGTGCCAGCAGTTCTCCTAGCGGGGGCTTCAGGGATACGCAGTATTTT | CASSSPSGGFRDTQYF
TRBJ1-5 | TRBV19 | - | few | TGTGCCAGTAGTATACTCCAATTCGGGACGGGCAATCAGCCCCAGCATTTT | CASSILQFGTGNQPQHF
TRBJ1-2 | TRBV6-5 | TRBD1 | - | TGTGCCAGCAGCTCCGCCGGGACAGGGGGCCATGGCTACACCTTC | CASSSAGTGGHGYTF
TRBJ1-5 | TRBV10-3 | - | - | TGTGCCATCAGTGCGGCGGGGGGGGGCAATCAGCCCCAGCATTTT | CAISAAGGGNQPQHF
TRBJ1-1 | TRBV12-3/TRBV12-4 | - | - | TGTGCCAGCAGTGACCGGGACGGCTCTGAAGCTTTCTTT | CASSDRDGSEAFF
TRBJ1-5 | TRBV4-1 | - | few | TGCGCCAGCAGCCAAGATGTCAGAGCAGGGTGGCAGCCCCAGCATTTT | CASSQDVRAGWQPQHF